The source of this T cell receptor (beta chain) is a study of CD8 T cells in acute hepatitis C reinfection. Study-wide results and limits: No group differed significantly in the high NS3-1073 repertoire diversity. A V04-02/J02-02 clonotype was among 10 to 15 public ones, independent of outcome.

In the case of this clone: Its specificity is unknown.

The CDR3 runs to 14 residues. CDR1 is LNHDA, CDR2 SQIVND, per germline (reference sequence). The V end was cut by 5 bases, the J end by 3 bases, with 14 bases between. Time point defined: naive CD8 control sorted from an acute-time-point sample. Acute primary HCV meant a new positive RNA or antibody result following a negative test within 24 weeks. CD3, CD8 and CD45RO antibodies stained cells; a viability dye excluded dead cells. The method was immunoSEQ multiplex PCR; TCRdb's version includes in-frame clones alone and lacks a portion of them. The repertoire holds around 34,000 clones, with approximately 87% as singletons.

This receptor was obtained from a man younger than 45 with chronic hepatitis C. The chain employs TRBV19 and TRBJ2-7; D perhaps matches TRBD1 (6 bases). Sequencing was done on a sample of naive CD8+ T cells from PBMCs. CDR3 coding DNA: TGTGCCAGTAGTCCAAACTCGGACAGCTACGAGCAGTACTTC. Translating gives CASSPNSDSYEQYF. The variable domain in full, with the rest retrieved from reference TRBV19 and TRBJ2-7, is DGGITQSPKYLFRKEGQNVTLSCEQNLNHDAMYWYRQDPGQGLRLIYYSQIVNDFQKGDIAEGYSVSREKKESFPLTVTSAQKNPTAFYLCASSPNSDSYEQYFGPGTRLTVT.